This T cell receptor beta chain was recovered during a study of T-cell reconstitution after alpha-beta-depleted transplantation in children. Germline V gene lookup returns CDR1 SGHDT and CDR2 YYEEEE. The CDR3 runs to 16 residues. Trimming took 2 bases from V and 3 from J, leaving 14 bases between them. Unique molecular identifiers tagged the TCRbeta library. TCRdb called the PCR reads again in MiXCR, with one record for every CDR3 protein. Among 170,000 or so distinct CDR3 sequences, about 6.4% were seen once, and the ten largest hold 3% to 3.5%. This clonotype was detected many times. The chain is built from TRBV5-6 and TRBJ1-4; D perhaps matches TRBD1 (6 bases). Sample: PBMCs from the stem cell graft donor, taken from the stem cell graft. The sequence came from a human donor who donated a stem cell graft to a child with Wiskott-Aldrich syndrome. CDR3 region: CASSLYRDRPNEKLFF. The CDR3 coding sequence is TGTGCCAGCAGCTTATACAGGGACCGGCCTAATGAAAAACTGTTTTTT.